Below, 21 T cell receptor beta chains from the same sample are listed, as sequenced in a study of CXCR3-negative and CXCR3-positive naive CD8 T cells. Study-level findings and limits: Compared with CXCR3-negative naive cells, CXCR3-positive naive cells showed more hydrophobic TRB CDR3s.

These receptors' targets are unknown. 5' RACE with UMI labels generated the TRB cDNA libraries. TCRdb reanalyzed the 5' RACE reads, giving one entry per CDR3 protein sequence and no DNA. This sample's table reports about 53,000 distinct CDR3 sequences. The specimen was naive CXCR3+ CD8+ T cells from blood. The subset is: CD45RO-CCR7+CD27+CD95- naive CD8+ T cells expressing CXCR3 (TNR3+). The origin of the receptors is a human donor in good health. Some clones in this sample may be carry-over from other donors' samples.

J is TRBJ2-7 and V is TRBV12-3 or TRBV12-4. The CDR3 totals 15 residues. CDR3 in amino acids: CASSRLDRGSYEQYF.

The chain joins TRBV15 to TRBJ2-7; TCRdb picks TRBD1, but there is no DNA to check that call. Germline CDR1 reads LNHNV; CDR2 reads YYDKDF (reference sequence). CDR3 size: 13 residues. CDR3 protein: CTTSRGQGTEQYF.

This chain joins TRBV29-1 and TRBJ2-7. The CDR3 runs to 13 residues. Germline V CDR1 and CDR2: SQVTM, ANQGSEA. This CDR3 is CSVESGNPYEQYF.

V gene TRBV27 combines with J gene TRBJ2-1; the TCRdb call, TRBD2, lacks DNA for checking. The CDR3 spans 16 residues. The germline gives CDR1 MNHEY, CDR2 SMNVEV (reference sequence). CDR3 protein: CASSLSSSGGYNEQFF.

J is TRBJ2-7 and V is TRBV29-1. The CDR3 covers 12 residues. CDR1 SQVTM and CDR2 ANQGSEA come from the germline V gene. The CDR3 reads CSAEGGSCEQYF.

The CDR3 region is CASSLRETAWETQYF. This chain links TRBV5-5 with TRBJ2-5. The germline V gene encodes CDR1 SGHKS and CDR2 YYEKEE (reference sequence). CDR3 length equals 15 residues.

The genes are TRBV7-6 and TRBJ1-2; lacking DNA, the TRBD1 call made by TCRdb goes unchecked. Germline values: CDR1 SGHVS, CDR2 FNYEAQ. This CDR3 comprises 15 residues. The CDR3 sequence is CASSIRDALNYGYTF.

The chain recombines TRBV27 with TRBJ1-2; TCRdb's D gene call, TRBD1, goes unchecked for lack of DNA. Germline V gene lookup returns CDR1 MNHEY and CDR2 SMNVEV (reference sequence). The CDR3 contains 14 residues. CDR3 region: CASGDRGLIYGYTF.

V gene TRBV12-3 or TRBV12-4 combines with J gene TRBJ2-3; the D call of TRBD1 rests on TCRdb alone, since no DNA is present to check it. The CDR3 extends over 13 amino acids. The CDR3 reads CASSEGGTDTQYF.

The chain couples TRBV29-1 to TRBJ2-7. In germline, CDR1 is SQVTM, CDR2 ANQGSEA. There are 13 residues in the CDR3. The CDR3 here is CSVVPSSTGEQYF.

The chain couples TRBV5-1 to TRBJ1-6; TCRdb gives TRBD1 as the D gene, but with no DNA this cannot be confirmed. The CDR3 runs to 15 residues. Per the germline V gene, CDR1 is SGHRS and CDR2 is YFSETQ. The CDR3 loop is CASSLEGAGNSPLHF.

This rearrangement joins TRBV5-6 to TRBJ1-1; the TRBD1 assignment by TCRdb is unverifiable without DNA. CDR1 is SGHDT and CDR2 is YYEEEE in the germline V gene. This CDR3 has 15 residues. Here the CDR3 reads CASSLVGGWNTEAFF. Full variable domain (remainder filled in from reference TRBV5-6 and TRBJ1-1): DAGVTQSPTHLIKTRGQQVTLRCSPKSGHDTVSWYQQALGQGPQFIFQYYEEEERQRGNFPDRFSGHQFPNYSSELNVNALLLGDSALYLCASSLVGGWNTEAFFGQGTRLTVV.

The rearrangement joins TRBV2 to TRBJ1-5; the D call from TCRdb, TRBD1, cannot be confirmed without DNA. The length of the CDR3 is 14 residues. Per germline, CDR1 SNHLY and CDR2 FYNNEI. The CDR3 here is CASKHLTDTQPQHF.

This chain's CDR3 is CASSTRDRVRIGGYTF. The chain uses TRBV12-3 or TRBV12-4 and TRBJ1-2; TCRdb reports TRBD1, a call that lacks DNA to check it against. The CDR3 has 16 amino acids.

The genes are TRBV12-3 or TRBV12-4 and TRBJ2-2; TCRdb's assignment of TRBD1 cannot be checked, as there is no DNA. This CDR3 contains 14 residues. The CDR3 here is CASSFGGYTGELFF.

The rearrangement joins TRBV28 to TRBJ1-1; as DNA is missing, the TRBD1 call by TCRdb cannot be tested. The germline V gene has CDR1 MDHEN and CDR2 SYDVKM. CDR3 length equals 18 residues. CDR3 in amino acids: CASSFHPGTATLNTEAFF.

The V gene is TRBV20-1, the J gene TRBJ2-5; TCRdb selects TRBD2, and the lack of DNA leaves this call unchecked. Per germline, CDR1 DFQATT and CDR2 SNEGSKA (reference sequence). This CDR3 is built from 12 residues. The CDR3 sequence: CSAGGPAGTQYF.

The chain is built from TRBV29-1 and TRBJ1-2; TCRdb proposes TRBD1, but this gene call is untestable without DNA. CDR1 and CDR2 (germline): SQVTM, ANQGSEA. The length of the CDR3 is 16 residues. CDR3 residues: CSVDPQIDLGPYGYTF.

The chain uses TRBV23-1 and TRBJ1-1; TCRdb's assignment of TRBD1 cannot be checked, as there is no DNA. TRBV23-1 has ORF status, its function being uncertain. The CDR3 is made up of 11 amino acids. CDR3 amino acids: CASSHRAEAFF.

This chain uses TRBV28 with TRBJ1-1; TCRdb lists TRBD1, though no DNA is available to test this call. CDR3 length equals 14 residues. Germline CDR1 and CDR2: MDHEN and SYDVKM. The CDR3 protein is CASSPGTGKTEAFF.

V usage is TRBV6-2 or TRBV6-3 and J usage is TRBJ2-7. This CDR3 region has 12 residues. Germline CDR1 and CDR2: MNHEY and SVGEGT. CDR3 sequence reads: CASSPSPYEQYF.